Below are 3 T cell receptor beta chains sequenced from a single sample in a study of chemoradiotherapy in HPV16-positive cancers. Repertoires were generated with immunoSEQ multiplex PCR, while TCRdb's copy carries only in-frame clones and drops some. The sample lists some 9,800 clones; about nine tenths were seen once. The sample was blood, taken from a patient who underwent chemoradiotherapy. These TCRs come from a human donor with HPV-associated anogenital cancer.

The chain recombines TRBV7-9 with TRBJ2-3; weak D call: TRBD2 (5 bases). Germline V CDR1 and CDR2: SEHNR, FQNEAQ (reference sequence). V was pared by 4 bases and J by 7 bases, with 9 bases between. The CDR3 is 12 amino acids. The CDR3 DNA reads TGTGCCAGCAGCTGGACTGAGAATACGCAGTATTTT. This encodes CASSWTENTQYF.

A single count supports this clone. The CDR3 protein is CASSRPGTGAGELFF. The CDR3 DNA sequence: TGTGCCAGCAGCCGTCCCGGGACAGGGGCCGGGGAGCTGTTTTTT. J is TRBJ2-2 and V is TRBV5-6, with TRBD1 matching over 10 bases. CDR1 and CDR2 (germline): SGHDT, YYEEEE. This CDR3 has 15 residues. V shed 4 bases, J shed 6 bases, and the junction held 6 bases outside the gene matches.

The CDR3 spells CASSLYGGAGNEQFF. The DNA for the CDR3 is TGTGCCAGCAGCTTATACGGGGGGGCTGGCAATGAGCAGTTCTTC. This chain links TRBV7-9 with TRBJ2-1; 8 nucleotides align to TRBD2. This CDR3 region has 15 residues. Per germline, CDR1 SEHNR and CDR2 FQNEAQ (reference sequence). J lost 6 bases, V lost 2 bases, and 6 bases had no gene match. The full variable domain, completed using reference TRBV7-9 and TRBJ2-1, is DTGVSQNPRHKITKRGQNVTFRCDPISEHNRLYWYRQTLGQGPEFLTYFQNEAQLEKSRLLSDRFSAERPKGSFSTLEIQRTEQGDSAMYLCASSLYGGAGNEQFFGPGTRLTVL.